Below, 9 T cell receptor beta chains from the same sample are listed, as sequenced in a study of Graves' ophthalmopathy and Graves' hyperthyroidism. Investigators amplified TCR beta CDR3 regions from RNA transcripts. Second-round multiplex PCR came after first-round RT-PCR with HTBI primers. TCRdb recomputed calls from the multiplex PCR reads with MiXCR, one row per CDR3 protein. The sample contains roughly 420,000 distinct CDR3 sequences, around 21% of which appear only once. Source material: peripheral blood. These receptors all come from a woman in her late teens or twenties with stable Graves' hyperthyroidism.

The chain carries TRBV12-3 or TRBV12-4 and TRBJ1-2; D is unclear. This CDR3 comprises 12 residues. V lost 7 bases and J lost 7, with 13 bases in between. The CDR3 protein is CASTGTEVGYTF. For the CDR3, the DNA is TGTGCCAGCACGGGAACAGAGGTTGGCTACACCTTC.

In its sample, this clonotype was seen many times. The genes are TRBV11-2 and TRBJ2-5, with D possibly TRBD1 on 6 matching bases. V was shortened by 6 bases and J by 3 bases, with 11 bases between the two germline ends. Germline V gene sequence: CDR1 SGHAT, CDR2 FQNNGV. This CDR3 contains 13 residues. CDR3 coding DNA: TGTGCCAGCAGGTCGACAGGAGAAGAGACCCAGTACTTC. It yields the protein CASRSTGEETQYF.

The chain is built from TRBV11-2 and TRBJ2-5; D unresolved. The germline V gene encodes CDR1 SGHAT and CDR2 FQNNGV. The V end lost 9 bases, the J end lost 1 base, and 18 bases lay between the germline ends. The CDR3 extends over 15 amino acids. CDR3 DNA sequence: TGTGCCAGTACCCCCACCCCCGGGCCCCAAGAGACCCAGTACTTC. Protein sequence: CASTPTPGPQETQYF.

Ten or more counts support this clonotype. This CDR3 reads CASSFWAANTEAFF. In DNA, the CDR3 is TGCGCCAGCAGCTTCTGGGCCGCGAACACTGAAGCTTTCTTT. The genes are TRBV5-1 and TRBJ1-1, with no clear D. CDR3 length: 14 amino acids. V was clipped by 2 bases and J by 1 base, with 9 bases between them. Germline V gives CDR1 SGHRS, CDR2 YFSETQ.

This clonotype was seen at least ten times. CDR3 bases: TGTGCCAGCAGTTTCTCTAGCCGGAACACCGGGGAGCTGTTTTTT. The encoded protein is CASSFSSRNTGELFF. The V and J genes are TRBV12-3 or TRBV12-4 and TRBJ2-2; tentatively, D is TRBD2 (5 bases). Trimming shortened V by 3 bases and J by 1 base, and 9 bases separated the two germline ends. This CDR3 is built from 15 residues.

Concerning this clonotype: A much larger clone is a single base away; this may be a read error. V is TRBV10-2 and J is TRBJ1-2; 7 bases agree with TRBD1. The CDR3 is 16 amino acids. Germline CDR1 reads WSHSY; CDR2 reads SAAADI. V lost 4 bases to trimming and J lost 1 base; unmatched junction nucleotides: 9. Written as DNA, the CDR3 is TGCGCCAGCAGTGGTGTCGACGGGACAGATAACTATGGCTACACCTTC. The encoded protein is CASSGVDGTDNYGYTF.

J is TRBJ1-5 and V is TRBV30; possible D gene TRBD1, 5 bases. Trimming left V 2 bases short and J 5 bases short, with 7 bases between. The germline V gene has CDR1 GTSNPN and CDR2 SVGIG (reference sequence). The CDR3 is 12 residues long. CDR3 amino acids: CAWSQGHQPQHF. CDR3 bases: TGTGCCTGGAGTCAGGGTCATCAGCCCCAGCATTTT.

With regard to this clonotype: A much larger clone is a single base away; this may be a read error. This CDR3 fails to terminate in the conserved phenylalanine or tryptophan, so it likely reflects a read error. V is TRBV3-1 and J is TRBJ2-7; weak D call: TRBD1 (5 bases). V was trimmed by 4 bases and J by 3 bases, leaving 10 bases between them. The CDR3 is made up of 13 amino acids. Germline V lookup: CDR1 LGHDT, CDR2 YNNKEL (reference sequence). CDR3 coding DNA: TGTGCCAGCAGCCCCCGGACATACTACGAGCAGTACTTA. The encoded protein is CASSPRTYYEQYL.

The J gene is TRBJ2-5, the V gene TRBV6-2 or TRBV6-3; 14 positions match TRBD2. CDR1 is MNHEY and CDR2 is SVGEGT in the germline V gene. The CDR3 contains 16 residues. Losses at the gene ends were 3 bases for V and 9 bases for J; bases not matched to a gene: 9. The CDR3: CASSYTRGLAGGAQYF. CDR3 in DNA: TGTGCCAGCAGTTATACAAGAGGACTAGCGGGAGGAGCCCAGTACTTC.